The 4 T cell receptor beta chains below come from one sample, sequenced in a study of Graves' ophthalmopathy and Graves' hyperthyroidism. RNA transcripts were the source from which TCR beta CDR3 regions were amplified. HTBI-primed first-round RT-PCR preceded second-round multiplex PCR. Each CDR3 protein gets one entry after TCRdb re-called the multiplex PCR reads with MiXCR. The profile shows about 620,000 distinct CDR3 sequences, about 20% of them singletons. The sequenced material came from peripheral blood. These receptors all stem from a woman under 30 with stable Graves' hyperthyroidism. Some clones in this sample may be carry-over from other donors' samples.

This clonotype has at least ten counts. The chain links TRBV11-2 to TRBJ2-6; tentatively, D is TRBD1 (6 bases). This CDR3 spans 16 amino acids. CDR1 is SGHAT and CDR2 is FQNNGV in the germline V gene. Trimming pared 5 bases from V and 2 bases from J, leaving 13 bases between. The DNA for the CDR3 is TGTGCCAGCAGCCAAGGTCCAGGGGCTGGGGCCAACGTCCTGACTTTC. This sequence encodes CASSQGPGAGANVLTF.

This clonotype was counted at least ten times. The V and J genes are TRBV7-2 and TRBJ1-6, with TRBD1 matching 7 bases. J gave up 8 bases and V 5 bases, and 9 bases lay outside the gene matches. This CDR3 region has 15 residues. CDR1 and CDR2 from the germline V gene are SGHTA and FQGNSA. The CDR3 sequence: CASSETPGGYSPLHF. CDR3 nucleotide sequence: TGTGCCAGCAGCGAGACCCCAGGGGGGTATTCACCCCTCCACTTT.

This clonotype was observed many times. The chain has TRBV20-1 and TRBJ1-1, with a possible D match to TRBD1 (5 bases). CDR1 is DFQATT, CDR2 SNEGSKA, per germline (reference sequence). V lost 6 bases and J lost 10, with 15 bases in between. The CDR3 contains 11 residues. The CDR3 sequence: CSAPLRVPAFF. DNA for the CDR3: TGCAGTGCACCCCTCAGGGTTCCAGCTTTCTTT.

The sample holds many counts of this clonotype. V is TRBV2 and J is TRBJ2-2, with 8 nucleotides matching TRBD1. Germline V gene lookup returns CDR1 SNHLY and CDR2 FYNNEI. J gave up 6 bases and V 4 bases, and 10 bases lay outside the gene matches. CDR3 length: 16 residues. The CDR3 DNA reads TGTGCCAGCAGTGGCGGTTGGCAGGGGGCATCCGGGGAGCTGTTTTTT. The encoded protein is CASSGGWQGASGELFF.